Listed below are T cell receptor beta chains from one sample, sequenced in a study of cytomegalovirus exposure and HLA in healthy donors. The table came from immunoSEQ multiplex PCR; TCRdb's copy has only in-frame clones and leaves some out. The sample lists 130,000 or so clones, 8.5% occurring once. The sequencing sample was made of PBMCs. These receptors all come from a man aged 35-49 years in good health and CMV-seronegative. The CDR3 runs from the conserved cysteine through the conserved F or W. Each record gives: J gene, D gene, V gene, clone size, CDR3 protein, CDR3 DNA. The D gene is left open where the match is weak. The size of a clone is reported for some rows only, either as once, few or many, or as a class for expanded clones.

TRBJ2-2,.,TRBV2,.,CASSEGRSPGELFF,TGTGCCAGCAGTGAAGGCCGGAGCCCCGGGGAGCTGTTTTTT
TRBJ1-4,.,TRBV5-5,.,CASSLLTTVLNEKLFF,TGTGCCAGCAGCTTACTAACGACGGTTCTAAACGAAAAACTGTTTTTT
TRBJ1-2,TRBD1,TRBV30,few,CAWSTDRVGYGYTF,TGTGCCTGGAGTACCGACAGGGTAGGCTATGGCTACACCTTC
TRBJ2-5,.,TRBV4-3,.,CASSQEFTSETQYF,TGCGCCAGCAGCCAAGAATTTACTAGCGAGACCCAGTACTTC
TRBJ1-2,.,TRBV6-1,few,CASSARTVLWYGYTF,TGTGCCAGCAGTGCTCGGACAGTTTTATGGTATGGCTACACCTTC
TRBJ2-2,TRBD1,TRBV30,few,CAFGTATGELFF,TGTGCCTTCGGGACAGCCACCGGGGAGCTGTTTTTT
TRBJ1-3,TRBD1,TRBV19,few,CASSFTGGSGNTIYF,TGTGCCAGTTCCTTTACAGGGGGCTCTGGAAACACCATATATTTT
TRBJ1-1,TRBD1,TRBV16,medium-sized,CASKGQQNTEAFF,TGTGCCAGCAAGGGACAGCAGAACACTGAAGCTTTCTTT
TRBJ1-1,TRBD1,TRBV9,few,CASRPGDREGGTEAFF,TGTGCCAGCAGACCCGGGGACAGGGAAGGGGGCACTGAAGCTTTCTTT
TRBJ1-4,TRBD1,TRBV6-5,.,CASSRTGTNEKLFF,TGTGCCAGCAGCCGGACAGGGACAAATGAAAAACTGTTTTTT
TRBJ2-6,TRBD1,TRBV19,few,CASSTRQGGANVLTF,TGTGCCAGTAGTACCCGACAGGGTGGGGCCAACGTCCTGACTTTC
TRBJ2-3,TRBD1,TRBV5-6,few,CASSWGQGRTDTQYF,TGTGCCAGCAGCTGGGGACAGGGAAGGACAGATACGCAGTATTTT
TRBJ2-5,TRBD2,TRBV7-2,few,CASSVAGGPRETQYF,TGTGCCAGCAGCGTAGCGGGGGGGCCCCGGGAGACCCAGTACTTC
TRBJ1-1,TRBD1,TRBV5-1,.,CASSGLGGAWTEAFF,TGCGCCAGCAGCGGCCTAGGGGGCGCATGGACTGAAGCTTTCTTT
TRBJ1-1,.,TRBV7-2,.,CASSPGTNTEAFF,TGTGCCAGCAGCCCTGGGACTAACACTGAAGCTTTCTTT
TRBJ2-1,TRBD1,TRBV2,.,CASSPRTGGNEQFF,TGTGCCAGCAGTCCAAGGACAGGGGGCAATGAGCAGTTCTTC
TRBJ1-6,.,TRBV28,few,CASSLFGGYNSPLHF,TGTGCCAGCAGTTTATTCGGGGGCTATAATTCACCCCTCCACTTT
TRBJ1-2,.,TRBV2,.,CASSDDSYYGYTF,TGTGCCAGCAGTGACGACAGTTATTATGGCTACACCTTC
TRBJ2-7,.,TRBV6-5,few,CASGLYEQYF,TGTGCCAGCGGGCTCTACGAGCAGTACTTC
TRBJ2-7,.,TRBV9,.,CASSVGQDGSYEQYF,TGTGCCAGCAGCGTAGGGCAGGATGGCTCCTACGAGCAGTACTTC
TRBJ2-1,TRBD2,TRBV19,few,CASSSGGSSYNEQFF,TGTGCCAGTAGTAGCGGGGGGAGCTCCTACAATGAGCAGTTCTTC
TRBJ1-2,TRBD1,TRBV4-2,.,CASSRQQGQGAFGYTF,TGTGCCAGCAGCCGCCAGCAGGGACAGGGGGCATTTGGCTACACCTTC
TRBJ2-1,.,TRBV18,.,CASSPPGGEQFF,TGTGCCAGCTCACCACCGGGGGGAGAGCAGTTCTTC
TRBJ2-7,TRBD1,TRBV5-8,.,CASSNRGEQYF,TGTGCCAGCAGCAACAGGGGGGAGCAGTACTTC
TRBJ2-7,TRBD2,TRBV7-6,.,CASSPSGNPYEQYF,TGTGCCAGCAGCCCCAGCGGGAATCCCTACGAGCAGTACTTC
TRBJ2-7,.,TRBV6-5,few,CASTNLDGGYEQYF,TGTGCCAGCACAAACCTCGACGGAGGGTACGAGCAGTACTTC
TRBJ2-7,TRBD1,TRBV5-4,few,CASSFGQGSSYEQYF,TGTGCCAGCAGCTTCGGACAGGGGAGCTCCTACGAGCAGTACTTC
TRBJ2-7,TRBD2,TRBV5-1,few,CASSSIVPGLAGSEQYF,TGCGCCAGCAGCTCTATTGTTCCGGGACTAGCGGGATCTGAGCAGTACTTC
TRBJ1-3,.,TRBV10-3,.,CAISESSPGNTIYF,TGTGCCATCAGTGAGTCCAGTCCCGGAAACACCATATATTTT
TRBJ2-3,.,TRBV27,few,CASTSLEDYTQYF,TGTGCCAGCACCTCGCTTGAGGACTACACGCAGTATTTT
TRBJ1-1,.,TRBV6-5,few,CASSRGLDTEAFF,TGTGCCAGCAGTCGAGGATTGGACACTGAAGCTTTCTTT
TRBJ2-1,TRBD1,TRBV11-2,few,CARRGTGGFF,TGTGCCAGAAGGGGGACAGGCGGGTTCTTC
TRBJ1-4,TRBD1,TRBV6-4,few,CASSDGTGASNEKLFF,TGTGCCAGCAGTGACGGGACAGGGGCCTCGAATGAAAAACTGTTTTTT
TRBJ2-1,.,TRBV19,few,CASSIAEGEQFF,TGTGCCAGTAGTATAGCGGAGGGTGAGCAGTTCTTC